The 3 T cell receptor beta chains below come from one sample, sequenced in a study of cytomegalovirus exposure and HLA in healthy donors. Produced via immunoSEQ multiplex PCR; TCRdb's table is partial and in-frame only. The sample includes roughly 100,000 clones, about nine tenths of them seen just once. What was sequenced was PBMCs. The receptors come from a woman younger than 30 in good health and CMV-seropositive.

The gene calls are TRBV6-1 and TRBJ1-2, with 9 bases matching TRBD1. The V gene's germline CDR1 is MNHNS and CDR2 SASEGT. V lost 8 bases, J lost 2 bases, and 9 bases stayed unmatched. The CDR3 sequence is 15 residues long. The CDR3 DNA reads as TGTGCCAGCGACTGGGACAGGGAAACGAACTATGGCTACACCTTC. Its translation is CASDWDRETNYGYTF.

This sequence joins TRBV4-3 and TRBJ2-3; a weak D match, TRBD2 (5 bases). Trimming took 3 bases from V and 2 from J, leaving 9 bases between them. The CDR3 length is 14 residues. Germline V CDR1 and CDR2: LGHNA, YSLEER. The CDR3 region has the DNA TGCGCCAGCAGCCATGGACTTTTCACAGATACGCAGTATTTT. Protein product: CASSHGLFTDTQYF.

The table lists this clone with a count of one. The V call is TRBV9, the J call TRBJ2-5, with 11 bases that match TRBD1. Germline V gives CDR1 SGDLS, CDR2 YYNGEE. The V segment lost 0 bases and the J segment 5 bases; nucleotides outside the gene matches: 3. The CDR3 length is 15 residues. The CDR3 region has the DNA TGTGCCAGCAGCGTAGGTTGGACAGGGGGCGAGACCCAGTACTTC. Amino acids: CASSVGWTGGETQYF.